These 7 T cell receptor beta chains share one sample of origin, sequenced in a study of neurological immune-mediated disorders. TCRdb analysed the 5' RACE reads with MiXCR anew, one entry per CDR3 protein. The sample yields about 46,000 distinct CDR3 sequences, less than 4% seen once. The sequencing sample was made of PBMCs. Receptor source: a woman aged 50 to 60 with multiple sclerosis.

This clonotype was seen many times. The rearrangement uses TRBV5-1 and TRBJ2-3; 8 bases line up with TRBD2. Germline assignment: CDR1 SGHRS and CDR2 YFSETQ. Trimming removed 0 bases from V and 2 bases from J; junction bases left unmatched: 8. The length of the CDR3 is 17 residues. This CDR3 is CASSLDYAGGSTDTQYF. The CDR3 region has the DNA TGCGCCAGCAGCTTGGACTATGCGGGGGGCTCCACAGATACGCAGTATTTT.

This clonotype is categorized as medium-sized (0.01 to 0.1%). The gene calls are TRBV20-1 and TRBJ2-1; 7 positions match TRBD2. V was pared by 4 bases and J by 7 bases, with 10 bases of the junction left unmatched. The CDR3 runs to 14 residues. The germline gives CDR1 DFQATT, CDR2 SNEGSKA (reference sequence). This CDR3 reads CSAILAEKINEQFF. DNA of the CDR3: TGCAGTGCTATCCTAGCGGAGAAGATAAATGAGCAGTTCTTC.

There are many counts of this clonotype. The chain uses TRBV6-5 and TRBJ1-5; D gene ambiguous. Trimming removed 5 bases at V and 2 bases at J, with 10 bases between. The CDR3 extends over 14 amino acids. Per germline, CDR1 MNHEY and CDR2 SVGAGI. CDR3 DNA: TGTGCCAGCAGTCCCGGACCTGGCAATCAGCCCCAGCATTTT. Encoded protein: CASSPGPGNQPQHF.

This clonotype has only a few counts. One end of the junction varies from germline; a read error may be responsible. This sequence joins TRBV12-3 or TRBV12-4 and TRBJ1-5; D is unresolved. CDR3 length: 14 amino acids. CDR3 sequence (DNA): TGTGCCAGCCGCTGGGGTTATAGCAATAAGACCCAGAATTTT. Amino acid sequence: CASRWGYSNKTQNF.

This clonotype occurred many times. V is TRBV2 and J is TRBJ1-3, with D hard to call. Germline V gene sequence: CDR1 SNHLY, CDR2 FYNNEI. Trimming pared 6 bases from V and 2 bases from J, leaving 20 bases between. CDR3 length: 17 amino acids. The CDR3 DNA follows: TGTGCCAGCAGAGCCATAATAGGAGAAAGTACTGGAAACACCATATATTTT. This gives the protein CASRAIIGESTGNTIYF.

This clonotype occurred many times. The chain carries TRBV5-1 and TRBJ2-7, with D possibly matching TRBD2 (5 bases). Germline assignment: CDR1 SGHRS and CDR2 YFSETQ. V shed 4 bases and J shed 2 bases, with 22 bases lying between them. The CDR3 has 17 residues. CDR3 sequence reads: CASSLGLRRLRTYEQYV. The CDR3 DNA reads TGCGCCAGCAGCCTCGGGTTACGGAGGTTAAGGACCTACGAGCAGTACGTC.

This clonotype was recorded many times. The rearrangement joins TRBV7-9 to TRBJ1-2, with 9 nucleotides matching TRBD1. The J segment lost 3 bases and the V segment lost 6 bases, leaving 17 bases of the junction unmatched. In germline, CDR1 is SEHNR, CDR2 FQNEAQ (reference sequence). This CDR3 is 18 amino acids long. Here the CDR3 DNA reads TGTGCCAGCAGGCCCCAGGGAGGGACAGGGTTGGAATACTATGGCTACACCTTC. It translates to CASRPQGGTGLEYYGYTF.